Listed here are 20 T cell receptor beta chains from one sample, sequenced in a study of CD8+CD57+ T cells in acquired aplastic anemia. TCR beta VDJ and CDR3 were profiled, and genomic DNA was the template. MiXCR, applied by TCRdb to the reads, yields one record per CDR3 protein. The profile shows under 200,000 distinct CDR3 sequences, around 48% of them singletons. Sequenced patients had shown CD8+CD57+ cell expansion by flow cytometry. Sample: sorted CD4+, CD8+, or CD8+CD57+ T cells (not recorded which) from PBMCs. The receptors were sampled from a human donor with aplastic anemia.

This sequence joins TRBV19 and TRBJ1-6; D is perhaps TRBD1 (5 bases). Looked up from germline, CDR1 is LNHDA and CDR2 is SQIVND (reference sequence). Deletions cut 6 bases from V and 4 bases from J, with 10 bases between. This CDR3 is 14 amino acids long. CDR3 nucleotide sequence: TGTGCCAGTAGCCCGGCAGGGTATAATTCACCCCTCCACTTT. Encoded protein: CASSPAGYNSPLHF.

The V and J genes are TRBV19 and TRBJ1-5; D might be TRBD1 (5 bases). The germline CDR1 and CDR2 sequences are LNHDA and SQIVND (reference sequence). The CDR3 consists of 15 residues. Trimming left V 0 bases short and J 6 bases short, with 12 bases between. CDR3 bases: TGTGCCAGTAGTATAGATCCAGCAGGGACTCAGCCCCAGCATTTT. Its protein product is CASSIDPAGTQPQHF.

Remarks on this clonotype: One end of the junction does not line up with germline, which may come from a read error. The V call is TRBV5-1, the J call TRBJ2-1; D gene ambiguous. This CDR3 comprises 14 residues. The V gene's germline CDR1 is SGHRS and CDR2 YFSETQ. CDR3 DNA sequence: TGCGCCGGCAGCTTGGCCCCGGAATACAATGAGCAGTTCTTC. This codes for CAGSLAPEYNEQFF.

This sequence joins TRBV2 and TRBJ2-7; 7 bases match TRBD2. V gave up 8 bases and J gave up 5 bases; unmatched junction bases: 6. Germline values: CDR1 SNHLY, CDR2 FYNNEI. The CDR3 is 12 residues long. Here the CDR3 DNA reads TGTGCCAGCGTCCAGCGGGGAAACGAGCAGTACTTC. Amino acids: CASVQRGNEQYF.

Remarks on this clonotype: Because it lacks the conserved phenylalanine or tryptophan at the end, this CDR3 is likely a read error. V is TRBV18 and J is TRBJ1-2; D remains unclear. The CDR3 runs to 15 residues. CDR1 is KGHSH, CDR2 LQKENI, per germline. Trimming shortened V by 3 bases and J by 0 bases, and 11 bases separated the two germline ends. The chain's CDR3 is CASSPYPYPNYGYTS. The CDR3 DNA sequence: TGTGCCAGCTCACCGTACCCGTACCCTAACTATGGCTACACCTCC.

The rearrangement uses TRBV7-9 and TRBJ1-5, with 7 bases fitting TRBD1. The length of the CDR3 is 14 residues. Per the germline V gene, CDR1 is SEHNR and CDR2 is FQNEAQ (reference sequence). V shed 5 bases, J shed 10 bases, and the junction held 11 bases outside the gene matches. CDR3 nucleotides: TGTGCCAGCAGCCCCGACAGGGTGAAAGGACCCCAGCATTTT. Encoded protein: CASSPDRVKGPQHF. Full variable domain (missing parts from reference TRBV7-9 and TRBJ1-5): DTGVSQNPRHKITKRGQNVTFRCDPISEHNRLYWYRQTLGQGPEFLTYFQNEAQLEKSRLLSDRFSAERPKGSFSTLEIQRTEQGDSAMYLCASSPDRVKGPQHFGDGTRLSIL.

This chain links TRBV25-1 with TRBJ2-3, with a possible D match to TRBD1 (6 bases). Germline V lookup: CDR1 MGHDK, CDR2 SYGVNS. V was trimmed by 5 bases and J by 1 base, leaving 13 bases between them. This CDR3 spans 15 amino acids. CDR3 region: CASSPRPGGTDTQYF. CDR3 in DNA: TGTGCCAGCAGTCCCAGGCCAGGGGGCACAGATACGCAGTATTTT.

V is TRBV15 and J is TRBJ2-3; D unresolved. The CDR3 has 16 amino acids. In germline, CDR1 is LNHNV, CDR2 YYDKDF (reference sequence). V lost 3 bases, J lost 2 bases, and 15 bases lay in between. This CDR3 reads CATSRRTLGFTDTQYF. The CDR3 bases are TGTGCCACCAGCAGGCGGACGCTTGGTTTCACAGATACGCAGTATTTT.

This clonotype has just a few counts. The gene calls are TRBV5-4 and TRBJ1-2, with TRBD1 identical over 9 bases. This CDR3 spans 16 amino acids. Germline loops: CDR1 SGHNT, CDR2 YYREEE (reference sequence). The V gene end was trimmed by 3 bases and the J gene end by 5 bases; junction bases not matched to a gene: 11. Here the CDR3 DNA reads TGTGCCAGCAGCTCGGGGAGGGACAGGGCATATTATGGCTACACCTTC. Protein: CASSSGRDRAYYGYTF.

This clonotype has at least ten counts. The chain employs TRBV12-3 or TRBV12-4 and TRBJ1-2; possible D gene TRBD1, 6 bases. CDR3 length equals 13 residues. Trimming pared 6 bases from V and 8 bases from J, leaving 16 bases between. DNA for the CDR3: TGTGCCAGCAGCACTGGACAGATGGGAGGCTACACCTTC. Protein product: CASSTGQMGGYTF.

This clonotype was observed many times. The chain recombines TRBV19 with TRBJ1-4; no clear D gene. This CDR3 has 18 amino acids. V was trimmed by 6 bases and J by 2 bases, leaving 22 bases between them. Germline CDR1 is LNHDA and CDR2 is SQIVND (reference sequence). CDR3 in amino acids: CASRSSRLRRKTNEKLFF. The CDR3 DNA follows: TGTGCCAGTAGATCGTCCCGACTCCGGAGGAAGACTAATGAAAAACTGTTTTTT. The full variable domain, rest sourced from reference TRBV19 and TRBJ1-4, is DGGITQSPKYLFRKEGQNVTLSCEQNLNHDAMYWYRQDPGQGLRLIYYSQIVNDFQKGDIAEGYSVSREKKESFPLTVTSAQKNPTAFYLCASRSSRLRRKTNEKLFFGSGTQLSVL.

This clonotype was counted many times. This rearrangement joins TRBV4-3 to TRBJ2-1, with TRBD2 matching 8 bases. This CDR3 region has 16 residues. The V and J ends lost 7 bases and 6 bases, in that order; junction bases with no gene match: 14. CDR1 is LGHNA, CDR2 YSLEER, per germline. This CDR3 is CASTPLGAGASNEQFF. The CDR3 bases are TGCGCCAGCACTCCATTAGGAGCGGGAGCGTCCAATGAGCAGTTCTTC.

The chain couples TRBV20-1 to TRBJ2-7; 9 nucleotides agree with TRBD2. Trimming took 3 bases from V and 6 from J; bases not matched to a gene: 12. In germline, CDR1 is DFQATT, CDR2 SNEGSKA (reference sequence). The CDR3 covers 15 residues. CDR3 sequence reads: CSARDWRGGGFEQYF. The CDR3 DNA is TGCAGTGCTAGGGACTGGCGGGGGGGCGGTTTCGAGCAGTACTTC.

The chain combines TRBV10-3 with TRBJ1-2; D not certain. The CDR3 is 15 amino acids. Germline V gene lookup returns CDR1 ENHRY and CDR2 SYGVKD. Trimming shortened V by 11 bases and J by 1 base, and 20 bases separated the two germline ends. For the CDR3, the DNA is TGTGCCGCCAGTGTTCTACAGACCCGTAACTATGGCTACACCTTC. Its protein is CAASVLQTRNYGYTF.

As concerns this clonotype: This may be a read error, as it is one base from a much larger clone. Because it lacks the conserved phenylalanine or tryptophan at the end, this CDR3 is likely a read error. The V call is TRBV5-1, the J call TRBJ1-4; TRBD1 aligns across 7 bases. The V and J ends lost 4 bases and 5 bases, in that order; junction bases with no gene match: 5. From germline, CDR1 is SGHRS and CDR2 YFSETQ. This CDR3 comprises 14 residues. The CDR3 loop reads CASSSRDSNEKLFL. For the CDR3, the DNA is TGCGCCAGCAGCAGCCGGGACAGCAATGAAAAACTGTTTCTT.

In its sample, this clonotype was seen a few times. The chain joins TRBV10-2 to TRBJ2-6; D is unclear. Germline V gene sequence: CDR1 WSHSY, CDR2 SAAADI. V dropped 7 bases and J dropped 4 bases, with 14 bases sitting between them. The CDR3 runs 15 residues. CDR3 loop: CASIGQPAGANVLTF. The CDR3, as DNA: TGCGCCAGCATTGGCCAGCCGGCGGGGGCCAACGTCCTGACTTTC.

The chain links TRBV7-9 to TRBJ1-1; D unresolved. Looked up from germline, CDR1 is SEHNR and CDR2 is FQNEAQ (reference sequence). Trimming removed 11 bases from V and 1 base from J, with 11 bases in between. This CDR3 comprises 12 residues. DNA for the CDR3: TGTGCCTCAAAGGTGGGGAACACTGAAGCTTTCTTT. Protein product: CASKVGNTEAFF.

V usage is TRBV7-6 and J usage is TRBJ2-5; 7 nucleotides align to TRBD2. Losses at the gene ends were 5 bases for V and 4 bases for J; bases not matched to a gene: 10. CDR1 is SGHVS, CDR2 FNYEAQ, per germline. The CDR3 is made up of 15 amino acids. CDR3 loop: CASSQGSGGRETQYF. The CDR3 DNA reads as TGTGCCAGCAGCCAAGGTTCGGGAGGCAGAGAGACCCAGTACTTC.

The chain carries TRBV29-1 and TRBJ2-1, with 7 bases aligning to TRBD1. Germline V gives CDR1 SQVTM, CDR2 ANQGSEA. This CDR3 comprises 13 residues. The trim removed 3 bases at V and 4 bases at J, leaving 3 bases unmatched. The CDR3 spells CSVEGQTYNEQFF. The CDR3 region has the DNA TGCAGCGTTGAGGGACAGACTTACAATGAGCAGTTCTTC.

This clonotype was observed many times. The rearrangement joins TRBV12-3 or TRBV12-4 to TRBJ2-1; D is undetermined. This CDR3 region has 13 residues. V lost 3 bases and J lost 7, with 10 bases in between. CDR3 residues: CASSFGRLNEQFF. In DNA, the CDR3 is TGTGCCAGCAGTTTTGGTCGCTTGAATGAGCAGTTCTTC.